The present T cell receptor beta chain was sequenced within a study of blood T cell repertoires in COVID-19 (dated by TCRdb to the early 2020s). Turning to the overall study: The collaborator samples originated in the United States, Italy and Spain and spanned the acute and convalescent phases of COVID-19. The prospective study material was composed of cDNA or gDNA derived from T cells, B-cell-depleted T cells, or PBMCs. The dataset comprised deeply sampled blood TCRbeta repertoires from subjects exposed to, actively infected with, or recovered from COVID-19. The repertoires were released in a freely available public database intended as a resource for research on the immune response to SARS-CoV-2. Samples were obtained from the ongoing ImmuneRACE study (first 160 participants) and from 1,254 subjects provided by 6 global collaborators. The sample metadata nearly always contained a de-identified subject ID, COVID-19 status, age in years and sex. Where HLA class I and class II types were available, the types were taken from metadata supplied by the sample provider, not from assay-based typing. Findings and caveats that apply to the study as a whole: How much clinical and demographic metadata was included differed by source and by participant, and the metadata was provided uncurated.

Enrolling through a virtual design, the prospective study's participants ranged in age from roughly 18 to 89 years and lived across approximately 25 United States geographic areas. In the prospective study, cohorts were assigned on the basis of participant-reported clinical history obtained from a screening survey and a study questionnaire. A participant counted as exposed if, within 2 weeks of entering the study, that participant had been in contact with someone who had a PCR-confirmed or clinician-diagnosed COVID-19 case. In the prospective study, mobile phlebotomists collected whole blood, serum and a nasopharyngeal or oropharyngeal swab from each participant. Participants in the prospective study had the option to provide additional blood draws and questionnaires over an approximately 2-month period. Prospective study blood samples were shipped either frozen or at room temperature before DNA extraction.

TCRbeta CDR3 regions were amplified from genomic DNA using the immunoSEQ Assay, a bias-controlled multiplex PCR. The paper's data handling went like this. Within the assay, amplification of reference gene primers was used to estimate how many nucleated cells each sample contained. To quantify the absolute abundance of each unique TCRbeta CDR3 rearrangement, sequence reads were collapsed and filtered. For each sample, productive Simpson clonality was calculated as the square root of Simpson's diversity index over productive rearrangements. This immuneACCESS table, as held by TCRdb, lists in-frame sequences with V and J called but not all clones. Of the missing ones, under half trace to an unresolved V gene in checked studies; the others have no known cause. The V and J calls and clone size were taken over from that table, and D and trimming were inferred from the DNA. The sample includes around 340,000 clones, with more than 70% observed a single time. Together, the top ten hold 0.85% to 1.3% of the sample.

From a lookup of the germline V gene, CDR1 and CDR2 are SGHTA and FQGNSA. V is shortened by 1 base, J by 8 bases, and the region joining them spans 14 bases. The CDR3 runs 14 amino acids, cysteine and phenylalanine included. Only the CDR3 part of the read is kept: 42 bases, read in frame from the first base. With regard to this clone: Its target antigen remains unknown. The input lacks base qualities; no much larger clone sits a single base away.

The chain links TRBV7-2 with TRBJ1-1; no confident D gene assignment can be made. The sequenced sample was PBMCs or T cells enriched from blood (not recorded which). This receptor was obtained from a woman between 25 and 40 years old who had been exposed to COVID-19. The nucleotide sequence reads as follows: TGTGCCAGCAGCTTAGGGGCTTCAATGCTGGAAGCTTTCTTT. This encodes CASSLGASMLEAFF.